This TCR beta chain came from a study of OX40 agonist ivuxolimab in advanced cancers. Study-wide points: In CD8+ T cells, expanded clones were on average more numerous than in CD4+.

The V gene lost 1 base and the J gene lost 2 bases, with 9 bases spanning the gap. CDR3 size: 14 residues. Germline-derived CDR1 and CDR2 are LNHDA and SQIVND (reference sequence). Clones were sequenced by immunoSEQ multiplex PCR, and TCRdb holds only the in-frame ones, with some missing. This sample yields tens of thousands of clones, of which about 87% are seen a single time; approximately 0.51% belongs to the top ten. In regard to this clone: Its matching antigen is unknown.

The chain has TRBV19 and TRBJ2-7; tentatively, D is TRBD2 (7 bases). The source was CD4+ or CD8+ T cells sorted from blood, collected in a trial of the OX40 agonist ivuxolimab. The clonotype was recovered from an adult with an advanced solid tumor such as melanoma, head and neck, liver or kidney cancer. CDR3 in amino acids: CASSIVGGPYEQYF. CDR3 DNA sequence: TGTGCCAGTAGTATAGTCGGGGGGCCCTACGAGCAGTACTTC.